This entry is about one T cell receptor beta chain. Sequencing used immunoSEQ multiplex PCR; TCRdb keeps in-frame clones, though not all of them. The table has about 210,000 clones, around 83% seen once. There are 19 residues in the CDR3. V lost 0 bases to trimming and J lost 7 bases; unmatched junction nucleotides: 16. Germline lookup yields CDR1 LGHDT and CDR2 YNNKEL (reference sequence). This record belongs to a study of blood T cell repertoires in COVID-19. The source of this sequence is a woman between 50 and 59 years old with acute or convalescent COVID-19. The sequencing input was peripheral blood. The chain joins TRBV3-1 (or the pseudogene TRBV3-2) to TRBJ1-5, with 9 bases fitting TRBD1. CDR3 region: CASSQDPINRDRVNQPQHF. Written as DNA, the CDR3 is TGTGCCAGCAGCCAAGATCCCATTAACCGGGACAGGGTGAACCAGCCCCAGCATTTT.